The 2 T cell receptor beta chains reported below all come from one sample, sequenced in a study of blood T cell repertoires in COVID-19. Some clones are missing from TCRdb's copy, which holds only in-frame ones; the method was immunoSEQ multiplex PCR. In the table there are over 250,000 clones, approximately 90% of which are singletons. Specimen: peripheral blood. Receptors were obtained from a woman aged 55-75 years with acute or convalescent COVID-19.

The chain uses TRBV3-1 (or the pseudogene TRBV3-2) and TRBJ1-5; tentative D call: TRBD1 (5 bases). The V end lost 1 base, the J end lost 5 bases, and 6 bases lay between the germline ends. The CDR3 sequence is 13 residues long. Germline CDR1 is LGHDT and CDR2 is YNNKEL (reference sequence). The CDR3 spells CASSQGGDQPQHF. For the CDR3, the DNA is TGTGCCAGCAGCCAAGGGGGGGATCAGCCCCAGCATTTT.

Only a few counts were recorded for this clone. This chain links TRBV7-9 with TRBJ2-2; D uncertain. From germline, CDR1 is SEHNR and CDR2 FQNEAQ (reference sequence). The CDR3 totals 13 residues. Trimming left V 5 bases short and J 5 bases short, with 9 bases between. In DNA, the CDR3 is TGTGCCAGCAGCCGAGTTGAGACCGGGGAGCTGTTTTTT. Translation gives CASSRVETGELFF.